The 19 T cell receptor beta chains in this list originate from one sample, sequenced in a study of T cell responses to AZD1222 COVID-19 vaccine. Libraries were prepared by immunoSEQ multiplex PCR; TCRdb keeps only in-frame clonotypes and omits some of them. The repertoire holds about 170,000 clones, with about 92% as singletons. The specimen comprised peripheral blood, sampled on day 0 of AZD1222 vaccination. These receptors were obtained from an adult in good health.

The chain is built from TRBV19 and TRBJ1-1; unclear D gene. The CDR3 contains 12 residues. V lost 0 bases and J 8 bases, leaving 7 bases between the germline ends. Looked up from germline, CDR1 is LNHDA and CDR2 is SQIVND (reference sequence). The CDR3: CASSIEGLEAFF. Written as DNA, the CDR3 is TGTGCCAGTAGTATAGAAGGGTTGGAAGCTTTCTTT.

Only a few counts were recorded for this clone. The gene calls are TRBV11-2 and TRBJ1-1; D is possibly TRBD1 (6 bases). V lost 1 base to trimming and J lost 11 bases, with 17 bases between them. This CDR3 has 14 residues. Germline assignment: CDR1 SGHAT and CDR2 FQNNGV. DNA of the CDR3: TGTGCCAGCAGCTTAGGACAGGCTCCTTCTCTGGCTTTCTTT. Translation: CASSLGQAPSLAFF. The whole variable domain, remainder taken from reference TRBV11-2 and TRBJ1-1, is EAGVAQSPRYKIIEKRQSVAFWCNPISGHATLYWYQQILGQGPKLLIQFQNNGVVDDSQLPKDRFSAERLKGVDSTLKIQPAKLEDSAVYLCASSLGQAPSLAFFGQGTRLTVV.

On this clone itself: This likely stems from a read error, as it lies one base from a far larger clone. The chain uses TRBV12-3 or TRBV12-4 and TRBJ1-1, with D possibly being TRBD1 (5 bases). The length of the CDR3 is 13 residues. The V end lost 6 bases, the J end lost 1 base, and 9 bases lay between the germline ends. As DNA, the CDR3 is TGTGCCAGCAGATGGGGGGGGAACACTGAAGCTTTCTTT. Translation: CASRWGGNTEAFF.

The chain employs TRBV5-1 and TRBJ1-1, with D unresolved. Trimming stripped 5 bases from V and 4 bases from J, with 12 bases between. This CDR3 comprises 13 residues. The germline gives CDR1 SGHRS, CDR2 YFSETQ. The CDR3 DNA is TGCGCCAGCAGAACACAGATCCGCACTGAAGCTTTCTTT. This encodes CASRTQIRTEAFF.

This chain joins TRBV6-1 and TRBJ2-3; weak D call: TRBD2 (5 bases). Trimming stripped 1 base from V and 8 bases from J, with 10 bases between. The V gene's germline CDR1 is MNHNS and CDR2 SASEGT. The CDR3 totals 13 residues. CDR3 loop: CASSEVRGGTQYF. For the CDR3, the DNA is TGTGCCAGCAGTGAAGTTAGAGGAGGTACGCAGTATTTT.

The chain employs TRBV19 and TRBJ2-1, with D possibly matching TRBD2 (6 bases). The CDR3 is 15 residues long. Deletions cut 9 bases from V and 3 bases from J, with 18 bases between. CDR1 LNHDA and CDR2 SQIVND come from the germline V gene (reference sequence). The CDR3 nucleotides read TGTGCCAGCGAGGAGGGACTCTTTGGCTACAATGAGCAGTTCTTC. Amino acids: CASEEGLFGYNEQFF.

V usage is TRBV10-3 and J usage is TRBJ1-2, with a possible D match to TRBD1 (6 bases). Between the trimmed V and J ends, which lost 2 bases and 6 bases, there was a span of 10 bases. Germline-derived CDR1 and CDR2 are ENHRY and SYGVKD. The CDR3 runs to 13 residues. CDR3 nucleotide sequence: TGTGCCATCAGTGAGGCAGGGGAGAATGGCTACACCTTC. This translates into CAISEAGENGYTF.

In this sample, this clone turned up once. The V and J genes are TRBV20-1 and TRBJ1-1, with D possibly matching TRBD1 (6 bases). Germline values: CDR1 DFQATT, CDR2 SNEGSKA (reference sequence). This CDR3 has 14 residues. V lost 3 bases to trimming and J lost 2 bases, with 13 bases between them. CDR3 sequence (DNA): TGCAGTGCTAGTGGCGGGGGGCCCAACACTGAAGCTTTCTTT. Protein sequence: CSASGGGPNTEAFF.

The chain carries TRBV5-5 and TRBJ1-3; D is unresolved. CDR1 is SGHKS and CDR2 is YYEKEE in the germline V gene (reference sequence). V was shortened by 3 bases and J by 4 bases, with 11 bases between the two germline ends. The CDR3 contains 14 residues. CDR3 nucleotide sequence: TGTGCCAGCAGCTACACGGAAGGGGGAAACACCATATATTTT. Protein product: CASSYTEGGNTIYF. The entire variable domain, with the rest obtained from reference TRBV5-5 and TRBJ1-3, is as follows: DAGVTQSPTHLIKTRGQQVTLRCSPISGHKSVSWYQQVLGQGPQFIFQYYEKEERGRGNFPDRFSARQFPNYSSELNVNALLLGDSALYLCASSYTEGGNTIYFGEGSWLTVV.

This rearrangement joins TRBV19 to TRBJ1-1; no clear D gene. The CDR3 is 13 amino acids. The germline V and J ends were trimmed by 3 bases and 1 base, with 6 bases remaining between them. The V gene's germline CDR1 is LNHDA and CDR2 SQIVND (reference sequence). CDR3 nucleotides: TGTGCCAGTAGTATTCCCCCGAACACTGAAGCTTTCTTT. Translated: CASSIPPNTEAFF.

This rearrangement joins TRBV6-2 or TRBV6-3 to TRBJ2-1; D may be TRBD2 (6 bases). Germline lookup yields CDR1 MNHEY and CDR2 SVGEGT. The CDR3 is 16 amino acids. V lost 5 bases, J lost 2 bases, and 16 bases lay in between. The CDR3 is CASSPRGNLAYNEQFF. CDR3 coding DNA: TGTGCCAGCAGTCCCCGCGGGAACTTGGCCTACAATGAGCAGTTCTTC.

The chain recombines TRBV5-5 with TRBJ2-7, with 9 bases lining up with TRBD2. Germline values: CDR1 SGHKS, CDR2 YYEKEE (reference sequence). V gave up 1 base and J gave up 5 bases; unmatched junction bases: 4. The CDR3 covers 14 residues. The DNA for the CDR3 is TGTGCCAGCAGCTTGATTAGCGGGAGCCACGAGCAGTACTTC. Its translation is CASSLISGSHEQYF.

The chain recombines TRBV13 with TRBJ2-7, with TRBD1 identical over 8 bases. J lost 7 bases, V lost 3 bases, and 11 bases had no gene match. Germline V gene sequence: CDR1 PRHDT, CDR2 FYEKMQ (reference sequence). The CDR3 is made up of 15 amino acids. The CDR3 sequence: CASSLRGQATGEQYF. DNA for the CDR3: TGTGCCAGCAGCTTGCGGGGACAGGCCACGGGAGAGCAGTACTTC.

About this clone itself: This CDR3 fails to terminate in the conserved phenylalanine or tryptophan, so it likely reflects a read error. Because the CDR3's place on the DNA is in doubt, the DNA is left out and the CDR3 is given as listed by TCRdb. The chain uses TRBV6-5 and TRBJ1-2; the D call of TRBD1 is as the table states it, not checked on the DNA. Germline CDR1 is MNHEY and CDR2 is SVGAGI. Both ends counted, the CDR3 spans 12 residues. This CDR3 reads CASSYRDRRHLS.

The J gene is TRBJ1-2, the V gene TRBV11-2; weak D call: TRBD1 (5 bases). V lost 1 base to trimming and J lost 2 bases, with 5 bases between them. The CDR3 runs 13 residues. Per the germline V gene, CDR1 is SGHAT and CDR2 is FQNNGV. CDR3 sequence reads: CASSLGGNYGYTF. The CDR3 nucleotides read TGTGCCAGCAGCTTAGGGGGGAACTATGGCTACACCTTC.

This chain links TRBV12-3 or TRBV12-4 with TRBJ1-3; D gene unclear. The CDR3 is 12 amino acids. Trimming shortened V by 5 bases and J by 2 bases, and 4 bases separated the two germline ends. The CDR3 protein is CASSRAGNTIYF. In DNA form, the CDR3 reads TGTGCCAGCAGTCGAGCTGGAAACACCATATATTTT.

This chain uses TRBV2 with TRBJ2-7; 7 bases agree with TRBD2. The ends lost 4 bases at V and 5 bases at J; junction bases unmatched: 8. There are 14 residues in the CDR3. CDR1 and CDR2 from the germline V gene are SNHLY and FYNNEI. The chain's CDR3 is CASSVAGVGHEQYF. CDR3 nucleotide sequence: TGTGCCAGCAGTGTTGCGGGAGTGGGCCACGAGCAGTACTTC.

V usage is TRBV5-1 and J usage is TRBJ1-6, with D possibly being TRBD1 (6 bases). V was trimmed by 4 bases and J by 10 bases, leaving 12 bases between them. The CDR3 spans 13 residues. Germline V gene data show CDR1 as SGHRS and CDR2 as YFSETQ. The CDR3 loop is CASSRQEESPLHF. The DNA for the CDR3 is TGCGCCAGCAGCAGACAGGAGGAATCACCCCTCCACTTT.

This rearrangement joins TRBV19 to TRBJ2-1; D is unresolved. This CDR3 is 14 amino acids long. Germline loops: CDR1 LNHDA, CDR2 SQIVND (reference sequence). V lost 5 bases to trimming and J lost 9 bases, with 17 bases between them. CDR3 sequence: CASSALAEFGEQFF. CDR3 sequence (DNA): TGTGCCAGTAGTGCCTTAGCTGAATTTGGTGAGCAGTTCTTC.